This T cell receptor beta chain was documented in a study of blood T cells in healthy people across ages. A second PCR, run for about 6 to 11 cycles, used a sample-barcoded 5' primer plus a J-beta primer mix. TCRdb itself ran the 5' RACE reads through MiXCR, one entry per CDR3 protein. The sample consists of fewer than 900,000 distinct CDR3 sequences, roughly 47% of them appearing once. Only a few counts were recorded for this clonotype. Samples each had at least 5.5 micrograms of total RNA extracted. Per germline, CDR1 SNHLY and CDR2 FYNNEI. V gave up 5 bases and J gave up 5 bases, with 12 bases separating them. CDR3 length: 14 residues.

The TCR sequence derives from a woman in her sixties or seventies in good health. This chain uses TRBV2 with TRBJ2-2, with D unclear. Material: blood. In DNA, the CDR3 is TGTGCCAGCAGTTCCTTGCAGTATACCGGGGAGCTGTTTTTT. This translates into CASSSLQYTGELFF.